The 15 T cell receptor beta chains below come from one sample, sequenced in a study of Ad26.COV2.S vaccination and SARS-CoV-2 variants. Measured with immunoSEQ multiplex PCR; TCRdb has only the in-frame clones, and not every one. This repertoire shows hundreds of thousands of clones, around four fifths found once; its top ten account for about 7.4%. Documented treatment: some 20 received Ad26.COV2.S at low or high dose, single or two shots; roughly 5 received placebo; per-sample allocation not given. The samples were gathered on day 63 after the first injection of vaccine or placebo. The material was peripheral blood, obtained in a trial of Ad26.COV2.S vaccine versus placebo. Receptors originate from a person between 18 and 65 years old who received the Ad26.COV2.S COVID-19 vaccine or a placebo.

This clone turned up a few times. The chain couples TRBV6-6 to TRBJ1-6, with 8 bases aligning to TRBD1. V dropped 7 bases and J dropped 9; count of bases not matched to a gene: 11. Looked up from germline, CDR1 is MNHNY and CDR2 is SVGAGI (reference sequence). The CDR3 is 15 residues long. CDR3 protein: CASNANQGASSPLHF. For the CDR3, the DNA is TGTGCCAGCAACGCTAATCAGGGGGCCAGTTCACCCCTCCACTTT.

The chain joins TRBV11-2 to TRBJ2-1; 9 bases align to TRBD2. V was clipped by 5 bases and J by 6 bases; unmatched bases: 11. The CDR3 runs 16 residues. Germline V gives CDR1 SGHAT, CDR2 FQNNGV. Here the CDR3 reads CASSPGPTRGGNEQFF. As DNA, the CDR3 is TGTGCCAGCAGCCCCGGCCCCACGCGGGGGGGCAATGAGCAGTTCTTC.

This chain connects TRBV27 to TRBJ2-7; 8 nucleotides agree with TRBD1. The V gene end was trimmed by 4 bases and the J gene end by 4 bases; junction bases not matched to a gene: 12. CDR1 is MNHEY, CDR2 SMNVEV, per germline (reference sequence). The CDR3 spans 16 residues. The CDR3 sequence: CASSSRPYRGVYEQYF. Here the CDR3 DNA reads TGTGCCAGCAGTTCCCGCCCCTACAGGGGGGTGTACGAGCAGTACTTC.

The chain couples TRBV3-1 (or the pseudogene TRBV3-2) to TRBJ1-6; D may be TRBD1 (6 bases). Looked up from germline, CDR1 is LGHDT and CDR2 is YNNKEL (reference sequence). V lost 0 bases and J lost 10, with 13 bases in between. The CDR3 has 15 residues. The CDR3 reads CASSQDWGLESPLHF. The CDR3 DNA reads TGTGCCAGCAGCCAAGATTGGGGGCTGGAGTCACCCCTCCACTTT.

The V and J genes are TRBV6-5 and TRBJ1-2; 7 bases match TRBD1. The CDR3 is made up of 15 amino acids. V was clipped by 7 bases and J by 4 bases; unmatched bases: 12. Germline V gene data show CDR1 as MNHEY and CDR2 as SVGAGI. CDR3 coding DNA: TGTGCCAGCATTAACAGGGGCGGGGGTCTCTATGGCTACACCTTC. This codes for CASINRGGGLYGYTF.

This clone came up once. The rearrangement joins TRBV9 to TRBJ2-2; 7 positions match TRBD1. V trimming: 3 bases; J trimming: 1 base; junction bases outside the gene matches: 6. The CDR3 is made up of 16 amino acids. Looked up from germline, CDR1 is SGDLS and CDR2 is YYNGEE. CDR3 DNA: TGTGCCAGCAGCGGTCACAGGGGCCTGAACACCGGGGAGCTGTTTTTT. The encoded protein is CASSGHRGLNTGELFF.

This clone was picked up one time. CDR3 protein: CASTGGWGTEAFF. DNA for the CDR3: TGTGCCAGTACAGGGGGCTGGGGCACTGAAGCTTTCTTT. The chain uses TRBV19 and TRBJ1-1; TRBD1 matches 8 bases. The germline V gene encodes CDR1 LNHDA and CDR2 SQIVND (reference sequence). The V segment lost 7 bases and the J segment 4 bases; nucleotides outside the gene matches: 5. CDR3 size: 13 residues.

CDR3 nucleotides: TGTGCCAGCAGCCGTACAGGGTTTAGCAATCAGCCCCAGCATTTT. Translation: CASSRTGFSNQPQHF. This chain links TRBV7-2 with TRBJ1-5; D is possibly TRBD1 (6 bases). The V end was cut by 5 bases, the J end by 0 bases, with 11 bases between. Germline V gives CDR1 SGHTA, CDR2 FQGNSA. This CDR3 is built from 15 residues.

To note about this clone: Other DNA sequences within the sample encode an identical CDR3. The chain has TRBV30 and TRBJ1-5; perhaps TRBD1 as D (6 bases). V gave up 2 bases and J gave up 7 bases, with 12 bases separating them. This CDR3 has 13 residues. Germline CDR1 and CDR2: GTSNPN and SVGIG (reference sequence). The chain's CDR3 is CAWSRGGGQPQHF. The CDR3 nucleotides are TGTGCCTGGAGTAGGGGGGGAGGGCAGCCCCAGCATTTT.

In regard to this clone: The same CDR3 also results from other DNA sequences found in this sample. The chain has TRBV4-2 and TRBJ2-3; D is uncertain. CDR3 length: 15 residues. Germline V gene sequence: CDR1 LGHNA, CDR2 YNFKEQ. V shed 0 bases and J shed 0 bases, with 7 bases lying between them. The CDR3 protein is CASSQEAGSTDTQYF. CDR3 in DNA: TGTGCCAGCAGCCAAGAAGCCGGGAGCACAGATACGCAGTATTTT.

The DNA for the CDR3 is TGTGCCAGCAGTTTACTCTCCACAGGGCCGGGTGAAGCTTTCTTT. It yields the protein CASSLLSTGPGEAFF. This chain uses TRBV28 with TRBJ1-1; D perhaps matches TRBD1 (6 bases). The CDR3 length is 15 residues. Looked up from germline, CDR1 is MDHEN and CDR2 is SYDVKM. Trimming shortened V by 2 bases and J by 7 bases, and 17 bases separated the two germline ends.

This clone appeared many times. The chain uses TRBV6-2 or TRBV6-3 and TRBJ2-2, with TRBD1 identical over 7 bases. J lost 2 bases, V lost 6 bases, and 12 bases had no gene match. This CDR3 region has 17 residues. Germline loops: CDR1 MNHEY, CDR2 SVGEGT. The CDR3, as DNA: TGTGCCAGCAGCCTGAGACCCTACAGGGGAAACACCGGGGAGCTGTTTTTT. Translation gives CASSLRPYRGNTGELFF.

The CDR3 sequence: CASSPLGQTNEKLFF. The CDR3 DNA is TGTGCCAGCTCACCGCTGGGCCAGACTAATGAAAAACTGTTTTTT. The chain employs TRBV18 and TRBJ1-4, with D unclear. With 3 bases removed from V and 2 bases from J, the gap between germline ends came to 10 bases. The CDR3 runs to 15 residues. CDR1 KGHSH and CDR2 LQKENI come from the germline V gene.

The chain carries TRBV11-3 and TRBJ2-5; no firm D call. The V gene's germline CDR1 is SGHNT and CDR2 YENEEA. The CDR3 contains 13 residues. With 6 bases removed from V and 2 bases from J, the gap between germline ends came to 10 bases. The DNA of the CDR3 is TGTGCCAGCAGACCCCCAATTCAAGAGACCCAGTACTTC. Residues: CASRPPIQETQYF.

The V gene is TRBV7-3, the J gene TRBJ2-3; the D gene could be TRBD1 or TRBD2 (6 bases each). Trimming stripped 4 bases from V and 1 base from J, with 12 bases between. The CDR3 extends over 15 amino acids. Germline V CDR1 and CDR2: SGHTA, FQGTGA. The CDR3 DNA sequence: TGTGCCAGCAGCTACGGGGGCCGGGGCACAGATACGCAGTATTTT. The encoded protein is CASSYGGRGTDTQYF.